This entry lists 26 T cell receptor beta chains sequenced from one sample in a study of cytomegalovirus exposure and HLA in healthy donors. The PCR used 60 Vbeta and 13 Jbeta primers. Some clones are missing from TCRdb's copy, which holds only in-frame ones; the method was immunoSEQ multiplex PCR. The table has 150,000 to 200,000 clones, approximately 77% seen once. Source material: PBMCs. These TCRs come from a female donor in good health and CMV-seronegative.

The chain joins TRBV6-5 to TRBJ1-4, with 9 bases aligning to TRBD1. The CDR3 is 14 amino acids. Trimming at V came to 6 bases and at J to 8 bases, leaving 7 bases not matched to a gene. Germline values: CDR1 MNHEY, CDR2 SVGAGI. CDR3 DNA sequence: TGTGCCAGCAGAATGGACAGGGGTCGCGAAAAACTGTTTTTT. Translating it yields CASRMDRGREKLFF.

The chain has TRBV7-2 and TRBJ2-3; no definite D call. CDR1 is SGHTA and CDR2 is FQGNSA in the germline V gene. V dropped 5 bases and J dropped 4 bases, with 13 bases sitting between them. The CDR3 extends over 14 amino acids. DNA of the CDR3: TGTGCCAGCAGCCCCGAGTGGGCCGCAGATACGCAGTATTTT. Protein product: CASSPEWAADTQYF.

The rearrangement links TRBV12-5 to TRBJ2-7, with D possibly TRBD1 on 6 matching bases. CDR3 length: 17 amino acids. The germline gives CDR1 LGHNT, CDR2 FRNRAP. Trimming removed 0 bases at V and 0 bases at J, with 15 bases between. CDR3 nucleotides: TGTGCTAGTGGTTTGGTGAAAGGGACATACGCCTCCTACGAGCAGTACTTC. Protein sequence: CASGLVKGTYASYEQYF. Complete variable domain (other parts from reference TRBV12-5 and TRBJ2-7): DARVTQTPRHKVTEMGQEVTMRCQPILGHNTVFWYRQTMMQGLELLAYFRNRAPLDDSGMPKDRFSAEMPDATLATLKIQPSEPRDSAVYFCASGLVKGTYASYEQYFGPGTRLTVT.

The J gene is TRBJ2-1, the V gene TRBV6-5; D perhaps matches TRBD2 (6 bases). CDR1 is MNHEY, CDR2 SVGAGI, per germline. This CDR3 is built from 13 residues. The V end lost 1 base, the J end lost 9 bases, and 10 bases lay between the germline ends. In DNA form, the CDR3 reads TGTGCCAGCAGTTACTGGACTACCGGTGAGCAGTTCTTC. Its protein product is CASSYWTTGEQFF.

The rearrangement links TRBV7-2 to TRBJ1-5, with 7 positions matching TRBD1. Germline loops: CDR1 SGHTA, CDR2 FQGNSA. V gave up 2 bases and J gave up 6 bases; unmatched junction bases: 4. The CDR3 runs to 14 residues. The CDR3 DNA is TGTGCCAGCAGCTTATCAGGGGGACGTCAGCCCCAGCATTTT. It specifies CASSLSGGRQPQHF.

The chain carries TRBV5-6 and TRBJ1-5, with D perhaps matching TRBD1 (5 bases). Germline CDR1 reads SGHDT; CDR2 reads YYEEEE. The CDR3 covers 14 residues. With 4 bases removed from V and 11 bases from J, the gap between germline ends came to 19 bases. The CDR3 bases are TGTGCCAGCAGCGCACGTTCTTCTTGGGGGGCCCAGCATTTT. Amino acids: CASSARSSWGAQHF.

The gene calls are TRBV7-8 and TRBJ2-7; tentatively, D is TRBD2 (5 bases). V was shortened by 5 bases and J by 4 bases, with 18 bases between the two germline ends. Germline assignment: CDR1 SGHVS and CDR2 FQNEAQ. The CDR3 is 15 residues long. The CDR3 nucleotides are TGTGCCAGCAGCCCCTTTGAGGGCCAAGCGTACGAGCAGTACTTC. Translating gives CASSPFEGQAYEQYF.

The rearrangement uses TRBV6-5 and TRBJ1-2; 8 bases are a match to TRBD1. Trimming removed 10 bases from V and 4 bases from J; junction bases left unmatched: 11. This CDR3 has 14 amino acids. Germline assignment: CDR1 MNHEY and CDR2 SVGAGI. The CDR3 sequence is CATYTGQARYGYTF. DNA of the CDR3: TGTGCCACCTATACGGGACAGGCACGCTATGGCTACACCTTC.

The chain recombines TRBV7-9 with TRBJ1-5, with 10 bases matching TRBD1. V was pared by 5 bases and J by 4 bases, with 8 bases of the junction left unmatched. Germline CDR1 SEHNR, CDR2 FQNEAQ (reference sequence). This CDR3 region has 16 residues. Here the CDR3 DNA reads TGTGCCAGCAGCGCGGGACAGGGGCCCTCTAATCAGCCCCAGCATTTT. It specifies CASSAGQGPSNQPQHF.

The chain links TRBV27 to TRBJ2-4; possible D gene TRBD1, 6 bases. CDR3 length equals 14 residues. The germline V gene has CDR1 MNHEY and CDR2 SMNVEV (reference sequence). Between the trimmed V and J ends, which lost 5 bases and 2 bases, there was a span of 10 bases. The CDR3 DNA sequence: TGTGCCAGCAGTGGGGGCGCGACCAAAAACATTCAGTACTTC. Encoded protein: CASSGGATKNIQYF.

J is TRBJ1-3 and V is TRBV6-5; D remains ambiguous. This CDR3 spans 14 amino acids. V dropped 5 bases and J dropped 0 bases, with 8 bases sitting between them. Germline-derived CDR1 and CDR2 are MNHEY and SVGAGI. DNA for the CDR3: TGTGCCAGCAGTAACCAGTACTCTGGAAACACCATATATTTT. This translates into CASSNQYSGNTIYF.

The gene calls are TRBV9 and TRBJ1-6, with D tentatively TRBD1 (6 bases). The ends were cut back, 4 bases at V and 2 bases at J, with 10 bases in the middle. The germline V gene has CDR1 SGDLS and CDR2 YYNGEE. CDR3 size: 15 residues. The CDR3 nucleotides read TGTGCCAGCAGCAAACGACAGGCCTATAATTCACCCCTCCACTTT. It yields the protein CASSKRQAYNSPLHF. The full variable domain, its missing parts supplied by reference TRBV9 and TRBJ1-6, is DSGVTQTPKHLITATGQRVTLRCSPRSGDLSVYWYQQSLDQGLQFLIQYYNGEERAKGNILERFSAQQFPDLHSELNLSSLELGDSALYFCASSKRQAYNSPLHFGNGTRLTVT.

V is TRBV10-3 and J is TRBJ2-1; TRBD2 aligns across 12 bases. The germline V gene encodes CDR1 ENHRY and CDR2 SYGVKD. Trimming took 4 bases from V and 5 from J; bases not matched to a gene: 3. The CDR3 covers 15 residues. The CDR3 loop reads CAISGLAGVDNEQFF. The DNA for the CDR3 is TGTGCCATCAGTGGACTAGCGGGAGTAGACAATGAGCAGTTCTTC.

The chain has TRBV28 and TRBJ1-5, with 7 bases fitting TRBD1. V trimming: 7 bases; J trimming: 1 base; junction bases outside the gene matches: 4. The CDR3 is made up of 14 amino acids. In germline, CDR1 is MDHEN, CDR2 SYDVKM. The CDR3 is CASTPQGSNQPQHF. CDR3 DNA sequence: TGTGCCAGCACCCCACAGGGGAGCAATCAGCCCCAGCATTTT.

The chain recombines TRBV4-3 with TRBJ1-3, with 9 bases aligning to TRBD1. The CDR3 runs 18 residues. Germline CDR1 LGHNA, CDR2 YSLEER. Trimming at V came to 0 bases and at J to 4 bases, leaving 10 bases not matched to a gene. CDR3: CASSQDMWTGARGNTIYF. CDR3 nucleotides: TGCGCCAGCAGCCAAGATATGTGGACAGGGGCGAGGGGAAACACCATATATTTT.

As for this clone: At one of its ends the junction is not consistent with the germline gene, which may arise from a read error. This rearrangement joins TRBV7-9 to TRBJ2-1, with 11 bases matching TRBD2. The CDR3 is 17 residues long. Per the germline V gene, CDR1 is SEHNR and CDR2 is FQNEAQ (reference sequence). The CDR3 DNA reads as TGTGCCAGCAGCCTAGCCTCGACTAGCGGGAAGTCGAATGAGCAGTTCTTC. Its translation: CASSLASTSGKSNEQFF.

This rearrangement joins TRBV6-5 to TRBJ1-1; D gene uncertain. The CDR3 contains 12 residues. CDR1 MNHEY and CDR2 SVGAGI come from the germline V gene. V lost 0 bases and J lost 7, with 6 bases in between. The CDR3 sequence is CASSYSPGEAFF. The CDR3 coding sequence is TGTGCCAGCAGTTACTCGCCCGGTGAAGCTTTCTTT.

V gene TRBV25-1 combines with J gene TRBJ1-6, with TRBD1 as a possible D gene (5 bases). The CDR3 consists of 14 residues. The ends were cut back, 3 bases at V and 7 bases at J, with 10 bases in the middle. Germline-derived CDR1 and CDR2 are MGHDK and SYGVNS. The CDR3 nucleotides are TGTGCCAGCAGTGAGGCCAGGGTCAATTCACCCCTCCACTTT. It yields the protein CASSEARVNSPLHF.

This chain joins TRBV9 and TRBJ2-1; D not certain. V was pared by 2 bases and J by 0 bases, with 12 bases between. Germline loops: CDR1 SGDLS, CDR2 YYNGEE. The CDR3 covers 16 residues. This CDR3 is CASSVGRRSSYNEQFF. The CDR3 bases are TGTGCCAGCAGCGTTGGTCGCCGGAGCTCCTACAATGAGCAGTTCTTC. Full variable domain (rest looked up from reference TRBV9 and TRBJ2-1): DSGVTQTPKHLITATGQRVTLRCSPRSGDLSVYWYQQSLDQGLQFLIQYYNGEERAKGNILERFSAQQFPDLHSELNLSSLELGDSALYFCASSVGRRSSYNEQFFGPGTRLTVL.

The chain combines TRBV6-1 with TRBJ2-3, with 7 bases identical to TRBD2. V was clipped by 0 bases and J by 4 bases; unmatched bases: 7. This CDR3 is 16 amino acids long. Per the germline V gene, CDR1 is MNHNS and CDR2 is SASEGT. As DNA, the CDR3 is TGTGCCAGCAGTGAAGCCGGACTAGATAGCCCAGATACGCAGTATTTT. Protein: CASSEAGLDSPDTQYF.

CDR3 DNA: TGTGCCAGCAGCCAAGGGGTCGGGTCGACTGAAGCTTTCTTT. Translation: CASSQGVGSTEAFF. The rearrangement links TRBV4-2 to TRBJ1-1; no reliable D call. Germline V gene sequence: CDR1 LGHNA, CDR2 YNFKEQ. Deletions cut 1 base from V and 5 bases from J, with 11 bases between. This CDR3 is 14 amino acids long.

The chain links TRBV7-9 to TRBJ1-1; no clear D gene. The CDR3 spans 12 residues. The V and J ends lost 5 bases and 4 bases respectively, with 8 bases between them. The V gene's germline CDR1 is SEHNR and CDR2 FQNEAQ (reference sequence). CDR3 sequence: CASSQRPTEAFF. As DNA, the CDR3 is TGTGCCAGCAGCCAGAGGCCCACTGAAGCTTTCTTT.

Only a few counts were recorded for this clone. Written as DNA, the CDR3 is TGTGCCAGTAGTGAGGTAGCGGGTAGGGGCACAGATACGCAGTATTTT. Its protein product is CASSEVAGRGTDTQYF. The chain recombines TRBV19 with TRBJ2-3, with 7 bases aligning to TRBD2. This CDR3 region has 16 residues. CDR1 is LNHDA and CDR2 is SQIVND in the germline V gene (reference sequence). V lost 5 bases to trimming and J lost 1 base; unmatched junction nucleotides: 9.

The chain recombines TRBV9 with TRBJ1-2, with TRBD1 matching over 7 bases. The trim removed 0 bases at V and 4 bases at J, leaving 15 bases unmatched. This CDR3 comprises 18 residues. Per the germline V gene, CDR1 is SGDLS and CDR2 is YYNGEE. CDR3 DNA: TGTGCCAGCAGCGTAGCTAATTGGGGGACAGAGACTTCCTATGGCTACACCTTC. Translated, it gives CASSVANWGTETSYGYTF.

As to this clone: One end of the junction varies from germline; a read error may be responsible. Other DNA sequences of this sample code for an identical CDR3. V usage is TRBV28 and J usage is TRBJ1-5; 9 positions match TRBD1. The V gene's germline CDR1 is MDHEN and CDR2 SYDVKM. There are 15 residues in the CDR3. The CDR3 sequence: CATSSGTGRRQPQHF. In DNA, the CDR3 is TGTGCCACCTCCTCCGGGACAGGGCGTCGTCAGCCTCAGCATTTT. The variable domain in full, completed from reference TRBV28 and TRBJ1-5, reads DVKVTQSSRYLVKRTGEKVFLECVQDMDHENMFWYRQDPGLGLRLIYFSYDVKMKEKGDIPEGYSVSREKKERFSLILESASTNQTSMYLCATSSGTGRRQPQHFGDGTRLSIL.

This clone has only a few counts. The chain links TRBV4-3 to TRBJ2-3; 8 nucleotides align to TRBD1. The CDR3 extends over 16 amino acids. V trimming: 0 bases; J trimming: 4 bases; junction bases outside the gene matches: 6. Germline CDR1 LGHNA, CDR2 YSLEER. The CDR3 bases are TGCGCCAGCAGCCAAGATTACGGACAGGGAGCAGATACGCAGTATTTT. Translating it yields CASSQDYGQGADTQYF.